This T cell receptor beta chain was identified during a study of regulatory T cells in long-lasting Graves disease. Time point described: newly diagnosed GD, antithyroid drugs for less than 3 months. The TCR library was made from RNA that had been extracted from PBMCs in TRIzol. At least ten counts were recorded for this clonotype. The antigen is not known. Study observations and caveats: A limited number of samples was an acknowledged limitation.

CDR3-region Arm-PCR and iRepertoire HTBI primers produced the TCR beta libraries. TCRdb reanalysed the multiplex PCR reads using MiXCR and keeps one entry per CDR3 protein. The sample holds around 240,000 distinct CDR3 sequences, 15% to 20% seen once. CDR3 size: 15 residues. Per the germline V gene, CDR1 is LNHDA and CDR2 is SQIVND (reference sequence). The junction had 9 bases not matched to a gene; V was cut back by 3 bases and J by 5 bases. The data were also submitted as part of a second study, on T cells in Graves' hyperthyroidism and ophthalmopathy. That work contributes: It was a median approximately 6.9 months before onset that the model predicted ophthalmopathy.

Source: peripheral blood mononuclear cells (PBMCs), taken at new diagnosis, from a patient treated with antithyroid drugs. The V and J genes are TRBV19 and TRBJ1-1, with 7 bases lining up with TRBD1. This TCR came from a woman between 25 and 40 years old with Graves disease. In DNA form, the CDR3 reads TGTGCCAGTAGTATTGAGGACAGGCGGTGGACTGAAGCTTTCTTT. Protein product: CASSIEDRRWTEAFF.